The clone carrying this T cell receptor beta chain was observed a single time. This table comes from immunoSEQ multiplex PCR, and its TCRdb copy is limited to in-frame clones, with some not included. The sample lists approximately 65,000 clones, approximately 75% occurring once. The data derive from a study of radiotherapy plus CTLA-4 blockade in lung cancer. With 7 bases removed from V and 1 base from J, the gap between germline ends came to 8 bases. The germline V gene encodes CDR1 SNHLY and CDR2 FYNNEI. The CDR3 covers 13 residues. The sequence came from a human donor with non-small cell lung cancer who had a complete response to radiotherapy plus ipilimumab. The source was peripheral blood, collected from a patient treated with radiotherapy plus ipilimumab. J is TRBJ1-5 and V is TRBV2; tentatively, D is TRBD1 (5 bases). The CDR3 sequence: CASNRDSNQPQHF. The DNA for the CDR3 is TGTGCCAGCAATCGGGACAGCAATCAGCCCCAGCATTTT.